This is a list of T cell receptor beta chains from one sample in a study of technical replicates of blood from several donors. Only in-frame clones appear in the TCRdb table, and some are missing; sequencing was by immunoSEQ multiplex PCR. The table lists approximately 81,000 clones, 81% of them singletons. The sample taken for sequencing was PBMCs. These receptor sequences come from a human donor in good health. Some clones in this sample may be carry-over from other donors' samples. Both conserved end residues are part of each CDR3.

v_call cdr3_aa
TRBV4-2 CASSPVGLAANNEQFF
TRBV29-1 CSASPSTGLVSGYTF
TRBV7-9 CASSAGQALNTGELFF
TRBV13 CASSLGGDHQPQHF
TRBV4-3 CASSQEERASPLHF
TRBV28 CASSPVSSGQPQHF
TRBV5-4 CASSPGVKGNTEAFF
TRBV7-6 CASSLVGLGTDTQYF
TRBV5-5 CASSRAGTGPEVAFF
TRBV30 CAWSVVFYSPNYGYTF
TRBV4-2 CASSVWNERFF
TRBV19 CASSIVAGLAKNIQYF
TRBV7-9 CASSPGQGANQPQHF
TRBV9 CASSSPERGSTEAFF
TRBV29-1 CSVEIETAPYEQYF
TRBV6-5 CASSYLGQPIPFF
TRBV30 CAWTAPPLADTQYF
TRBV19 CASRYSPGQGYGYTF
TRBV4-2 CASSPLRTSDRETPYEQYF
TRBV10-3 CAISSVVHRETSSYEQYF
TRBV5-1 CASSLVAGMGTEAFF
TRBV5-4 CASSVTTGLVNSPLHF
TRBV11-2 CASSLGGLAGGYQETQYF
TRBV7-2 CASSFSEAGGSYNSPLHF
TRBV5-1 CASSSLASRPSTDTQYF
TRBV4-1 CASSQELAGTAYNEQFF
TRBV30 CAWGTGHDYEQYF
TRBV7-2 CASSLGDHKASGVGYEQYF
TRBV29-1 CSVVGYNTEAFF
TRBV7-3 CASSSSVSGRVNEQFF
TRBV29-1 CSVEVQAYIQYF
TRBV19 CASSIGAGRILNTEAFF
TRBV18 CASSPRERGGRDTQYF
TRBV19 CASSINPGGQSDTQYF
TRBV30 CAWSVGSNQPQHF
TRBV5-4 CASSLAVAGAETQYF
TRBV27 CASSPRQGLRRETQYF
TRBV4-2 CASSQDIGGAQPQHF
TRBV4-3 CASSQDPQGAWETQYF
TRBV30 CAWSVPQGRGYTF
TRBV14 CASALGGPINEQFF
TRBV7-6 CASSLTPQGATEAFF
TRBV4-1 CASSQGQGDEQYF
TRBV10-3 CAISDRATEQYF
TRBV19 CASSVPGTSGVNEQFF
TRBV4-1 CASSTLAEGLYNEQFF
TRBV9 CASSPTTGQGEKLFF
TRBV4-1 CASSQPGIEAFF
TRBV7-2 CASSLGTTNTEAFF